A selection of T cell receptor beta chains follows, all from one sample in a study of breast tumors, draining lymph nodes, adjacent tissues. One entry per CDR3 protein, called by TCRdb with MiXCR from the multiplex PCR reads. The sample records 150,000 to 200,000 distinct CDR3 sequences, 30% to 35% being singletons. Sequenced material: axillary lymph node tissue. Receptors were obtained from a female donor with breast cancer. Some clones in this sample may be carry-over from other donors' samples. Both conserved end residues are part of each CDR3.

TRBV11-1	CASSLRDNNSPLHF
TRBV27	CASSLKLSAGEGTDTQYF
TRBV7-6	CASSPGGPGEQFF
TRBV25-1	CASSARVPYSSGGSSYEQYF
TRBV7-9	CASSVDRRISGNTIYF
TRBV9	CASSVAGGLSEQFF
TRBV7-3	CASSLGHTTGAGSPLHF
TRBV14	CASSQRVDGRKLFF
TRBV10-3	CAISESGQGENSPLHF
TRBV5-1	CASSPGNGNYGYTF
TRBV19	CASSMPRVRKGSNQPQHF
TRBV7-3	CASSLGGVTDTQYF
TRBV6-5	CASSYSESSYEQYF
TRBV6-5	CASKKGDRINEQYF
TRBV5-1	CASSLTSGGVDNEQFF
TRBV10-3	CAIRSGTGGRNTGELFF
TRBV5-4	CASSLGQYSGNTIYF
TRBV13	CASSLGSRWGNTEAFF
TRBV12-3/TRBV12-4	CASSPSSGANVLTF
TRBV20-1	CSAQTPPASGSYNEQFF
TRBV20-1	CSARGRGGSQETQYF
TRBV4-2	CASSQDVRGISYEQYF
TRBV4-2	CASSQGGREGLYEQYF
TRBV18	CASSPMTGVNTEAFF
TRBV20-1	CSASGGQGAGYEQYF
TRBV30	CAWSEGGSSYEQYF
TRBV5-8	CASSLRHAYEQYF
TRBV27	CASSFEVGGTYEQYF
TRBV5-1	CASRQSIIPGRHYEQYF
TRBV20-1	CSARGPVSIYSGNTIYF
TRBV11-2	CASSSENRVGNTGELFF
TRBV10-1	CASSAQPGVISGANVLTF
TRBV5-1	CASSKTSGQETQYF
TRBV2	CASIQRENQETQYF
TRBV15	CATSRRPGSPGELFF
TRBV20-1	CSAPKGGEDYGYTF
TRBV12-5	CASGLGQPYNEQFF
TRBV7-9	CASSSLDGTGDNYEQYF
TRBV5-6	CASSLYTSSIYEQYF
TRBV4-2	CASSQELLGRSYGYTF
TRBV7-9	CASSLGQVSPRVF
TRBV7-3	CASSTSGSPYNEQFF
TRBV2	CASYSMNPGGIGNTEAFF
TRBV20-1	CSASRLAGGGELFF
TRBV7-8	CASSSILGAYEQYF
TRBV10-3	CAISDYVAGGSTDTQYF
TRBV4-2	CASSQSGGDGYTF
TRBV7-8	CASSLAMGGTYEQYF
TRBV7-9	CASSIYRGDTEAFF
TRBV28	CASSLPGTDYGYTF
TRBV20-1	CSAARGPSGNSPLHF
TRBV10-3	CAIGDRGGTGELFF
TRBV27	CASSWGSNYEQYF
TRBV2	CASRVGAGQLEQFF
TRBV7-9	CASSSSWGAEEETQYF
TRBV5-1	CASSDGQNTGELFF
TRBV10-1	CASSEGPLKQAAFF
TRBV15	CATSRDLGQGAGGYTF
TRBV19	CASSRVGGSTQIRSILAQAPLHF
TRBV19	CASRPTGQVNEKLFF